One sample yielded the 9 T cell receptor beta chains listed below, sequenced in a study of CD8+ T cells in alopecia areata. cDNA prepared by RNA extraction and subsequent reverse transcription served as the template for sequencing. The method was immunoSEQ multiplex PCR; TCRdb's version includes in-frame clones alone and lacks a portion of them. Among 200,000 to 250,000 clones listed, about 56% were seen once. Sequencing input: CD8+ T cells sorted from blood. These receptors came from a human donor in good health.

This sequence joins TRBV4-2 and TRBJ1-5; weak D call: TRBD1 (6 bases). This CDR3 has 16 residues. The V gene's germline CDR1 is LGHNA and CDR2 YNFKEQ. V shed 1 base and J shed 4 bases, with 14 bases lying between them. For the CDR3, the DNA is TGTGCCAGCAGCCAAGTATCCGAACAGGGAAATCAGCCCCAGCATTTT. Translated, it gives CASSQVSEQGNQPQHF.

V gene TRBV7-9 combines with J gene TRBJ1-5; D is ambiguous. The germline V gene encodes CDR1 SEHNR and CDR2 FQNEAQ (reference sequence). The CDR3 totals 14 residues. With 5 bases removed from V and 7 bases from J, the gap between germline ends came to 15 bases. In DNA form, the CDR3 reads TGTGCCAGCAGCCCGCCCGGGGAATCGCAGCCCCAGCATTTT. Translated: CASSPPGESQPQHF. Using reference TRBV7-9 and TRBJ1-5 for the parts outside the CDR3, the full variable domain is DTGVSQNPRHKITKRGQNVTFRCDPISEHNRLYWYRQTLGQGPEFLTYFQNEAQLEKSRLLSDRFSAERPKGSFSTLEIQRTEQGDSAMYLCASSPPGESQPQHFGDGTRLSIL.

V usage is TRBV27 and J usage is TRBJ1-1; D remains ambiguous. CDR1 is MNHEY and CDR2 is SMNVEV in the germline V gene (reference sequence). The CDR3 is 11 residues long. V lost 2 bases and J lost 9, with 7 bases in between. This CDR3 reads CASSLGSKAFF. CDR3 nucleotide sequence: TGTGCCAGCAGTTTAGGGTCGAAAGCTTTCTTT.

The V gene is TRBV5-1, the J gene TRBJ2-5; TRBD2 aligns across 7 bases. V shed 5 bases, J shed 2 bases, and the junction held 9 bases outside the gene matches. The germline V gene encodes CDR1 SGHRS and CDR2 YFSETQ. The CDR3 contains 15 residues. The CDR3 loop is CASRKTGGKQETQYF. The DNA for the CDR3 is TGCGCCAGCAGAAAGACGGGGGGAAAACAAGAGACCCAGTACTTC.

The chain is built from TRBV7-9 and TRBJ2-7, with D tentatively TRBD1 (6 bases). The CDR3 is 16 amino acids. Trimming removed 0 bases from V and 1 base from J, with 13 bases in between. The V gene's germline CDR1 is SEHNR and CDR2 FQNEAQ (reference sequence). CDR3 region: CASSLAGAKGSYEQYF. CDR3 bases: TGTGCCAGCAGCTTAGCGGGGGCGAAGGGTTCCTACGAGCAGTACTTC. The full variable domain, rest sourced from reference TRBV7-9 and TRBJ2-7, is DTGVSQNPRHKITKRGQNVTFRCDPISEHNRLYWYRQTLGQGPEFLTYFQNEAQLEKSRLLSDRFSAERPKGSFSTLEIQRTEQGDSAMYLCASSLAGAKGSYEQYFGPGTRLTVT.

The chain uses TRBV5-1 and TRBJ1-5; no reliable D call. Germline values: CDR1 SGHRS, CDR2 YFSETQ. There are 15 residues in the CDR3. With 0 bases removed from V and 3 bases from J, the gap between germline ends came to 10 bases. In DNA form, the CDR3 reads TGCGCCAGCAGCTTGGAGGTCAGGAACAATCAGCCCCAGCATTTT. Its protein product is CASSLEVRNNQPQHF.

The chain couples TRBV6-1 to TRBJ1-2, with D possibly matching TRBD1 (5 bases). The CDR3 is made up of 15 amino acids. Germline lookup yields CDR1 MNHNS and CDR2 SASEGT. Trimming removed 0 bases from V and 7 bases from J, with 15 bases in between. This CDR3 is CASSEAGERLSGYTF. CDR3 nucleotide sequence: TGTGCCAGCAGTGAAGCGGGGGAGAGGCTGAGTGGCTACACCTTC.

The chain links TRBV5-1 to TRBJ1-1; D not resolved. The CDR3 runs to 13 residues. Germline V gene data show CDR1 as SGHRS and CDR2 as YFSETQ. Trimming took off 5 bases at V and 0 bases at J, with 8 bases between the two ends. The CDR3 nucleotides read TGCGCCAGCAGTGTGGCTGTGAACACTGAAGCTTTCTTT. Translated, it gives CASSVAVNTEAFF.

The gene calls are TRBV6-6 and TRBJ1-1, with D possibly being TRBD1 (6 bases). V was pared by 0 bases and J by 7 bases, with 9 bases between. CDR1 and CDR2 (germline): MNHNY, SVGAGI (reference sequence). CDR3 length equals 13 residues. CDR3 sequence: CASSYSLGGEAFF. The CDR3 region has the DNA TGTGCCAGCAGTTACTCGTTAGGGGGTGAAGCTTTCTTT.